These 5 T cell receptor beta chains were sequenced from one sample in a study of PD-L1 blockade in urothelial cancer. Only in-frame clones appear in the TCRdb table, and some are missing; sequencing was by immunoSEQ multiplex PCR. The sample lists around 120,000 clones, under 85% occurring once. The sequencing used PBMCs, collected around atezolizumab (anti-PD-L1) treatment. These receptors were collected from a man aged 50 to 60 with urothelial cancer.

The CDR3 spells CASSLDRPISNEQFF. The CDR3 DNA sequence: TGCGCCAGCAGCTTGGACAGGCCGATTAGTAATGAGCAGTTCTTC. This rearrangement joins TRBV5-1 to TRBJ2-1; possibly TRBD1 for D (5 bases). CDR3 size: 15 residues. V gave up 0 bases and J gave up 7 bases, with 14 bases separating them. Per the germline V gene, CDR1 is SGHRS and CDR2 is YFSETQ.

This chain uses TRBV30 with TRBJ2-3; D is undetermined. The V and J ends lost 1 base and 0 bases respectively, with 17 bases between them. Looked up from germline, CDR1 is GTSNPN and CDR2 is SVGIG (reference sequence). The CDR3 has 17 residues. The CDR3 loop reads CAWSADWYITSTDTQYF. For the CDR3, the DNA is TGTGCCTGGAGTGCCGACTGGTATATAACTAGCACAGATACGCAGTATTTT.

V usage is TRBV2 and J usage is TRBJ1-3, with no clear D. This CDR3 is built from 14 residues. V lost 6 bases and J lost 2, with 11 bases in between. CDR1 is SNHLY and CDR2 is FYNNEI in the germline V gene. CDR3 protein: CASREQTTGNTIYF. CDR3 coding DNA: TGTGCCAGCAGAGAACAAACAACTGGAAACACCATATATTTT.

The rearrangement links TRBV5-4 to TRBJ2-1; a possible D gene is TRBD2 (5 bases). V was cut by 4 bases and J by 7 bases, with 15 bases left in between. Germline CDR1 is SGHNT and CDR2 is YYREEE (reference sequence). The CDR3 spans 14 residues. CDR3 loop: CASSRTRRLNEQFF. CDR3 DNA sequence: TGTGCCAGCAGCCGTACTAGGAGGTTGAATGAGCAGTTCTTC.

The chain carries TRBV11-3 and TRBJ2-2, with D uncertain. The V and J ends lost 6 bases and 6 bases respectively, with 11 bases between them. The V gene's germline CDR1 is SGHNT and CDR2 YENEEA. The CDR3 totals 13 residues. The CDR3 coding sequence is TGTGCCAGCAGTCTCCAGGCCCCCGGGGAGCTGTTTTTT. Translating it yields CASSLQAPGELFF.